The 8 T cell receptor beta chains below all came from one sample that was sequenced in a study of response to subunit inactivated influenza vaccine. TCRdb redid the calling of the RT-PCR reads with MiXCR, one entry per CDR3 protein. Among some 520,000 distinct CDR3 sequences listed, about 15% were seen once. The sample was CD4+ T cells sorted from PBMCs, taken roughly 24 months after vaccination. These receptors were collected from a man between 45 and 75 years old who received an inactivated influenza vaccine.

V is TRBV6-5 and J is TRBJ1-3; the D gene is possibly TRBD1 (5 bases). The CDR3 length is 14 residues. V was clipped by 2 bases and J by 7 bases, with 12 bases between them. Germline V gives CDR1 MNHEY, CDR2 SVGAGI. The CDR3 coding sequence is TGTGCCAGCAGTTACGTCAGGGCCGTGAACACCATATATTTT. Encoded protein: CASSYVRAVNTIYF.

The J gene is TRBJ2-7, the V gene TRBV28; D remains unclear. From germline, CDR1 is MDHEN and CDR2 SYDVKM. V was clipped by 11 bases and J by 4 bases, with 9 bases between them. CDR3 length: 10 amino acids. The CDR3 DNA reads TGTGCCCCCACCGCTTACGAGCAGTACTTC. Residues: CAPTAYEQYF.

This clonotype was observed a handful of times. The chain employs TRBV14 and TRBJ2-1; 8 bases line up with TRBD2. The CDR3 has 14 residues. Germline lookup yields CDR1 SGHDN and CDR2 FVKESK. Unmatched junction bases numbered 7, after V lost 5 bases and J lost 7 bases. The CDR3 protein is CASSKLAEGNEQFF. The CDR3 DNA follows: TGTGCCAGCAGCAAACTAGCGGAGGGTAATGAGCAGTTCTTC.

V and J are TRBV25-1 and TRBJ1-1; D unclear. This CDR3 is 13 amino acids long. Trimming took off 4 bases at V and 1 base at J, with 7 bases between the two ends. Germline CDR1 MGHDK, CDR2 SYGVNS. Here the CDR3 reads CASSGPRNTEAFF. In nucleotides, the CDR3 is TGTGCCAGCAGTGGCCCTCGGAACACTGAAGCTTTCTTT.

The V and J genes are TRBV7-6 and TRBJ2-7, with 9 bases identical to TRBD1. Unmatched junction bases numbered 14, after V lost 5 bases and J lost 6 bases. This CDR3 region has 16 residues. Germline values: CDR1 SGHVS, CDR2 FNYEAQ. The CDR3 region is CASSPRAGTGMGEQYF. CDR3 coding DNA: TGTGCCAGCAGCCCCCGTGCCGGGACAGGGATGGGCGAGCAGTACTTC.

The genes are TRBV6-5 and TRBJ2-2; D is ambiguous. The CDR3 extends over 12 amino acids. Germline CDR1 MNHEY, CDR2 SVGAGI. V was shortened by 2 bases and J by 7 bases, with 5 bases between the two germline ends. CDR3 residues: CASSYHSGELFF. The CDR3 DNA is TGTGCCAGCAGTTACCACAGCGGGGAGCTGTTTTTT.

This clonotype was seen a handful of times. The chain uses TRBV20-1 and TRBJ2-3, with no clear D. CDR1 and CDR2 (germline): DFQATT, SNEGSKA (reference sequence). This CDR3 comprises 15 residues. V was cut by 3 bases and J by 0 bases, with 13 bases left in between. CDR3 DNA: TGCAGTGCTAGGGGCAGCCTCTCTAGCACAGATACGCAGTATTTT. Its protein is CSARGSLSSTDTQYF.

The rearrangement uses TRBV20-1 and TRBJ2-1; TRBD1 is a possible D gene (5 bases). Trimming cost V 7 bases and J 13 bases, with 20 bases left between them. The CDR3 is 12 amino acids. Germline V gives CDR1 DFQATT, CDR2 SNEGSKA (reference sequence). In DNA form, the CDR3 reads TGCAGTGTGCAGACCCAGACAGAATTACAGTTCTTC. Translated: CSVQTQTELQFF.